Below, 26 T cell receptor beta chains from the same sample are listed, as sequenced in a study of PD-L1 blockade in urothelial cancer. The time point was: peripheral blood 6 weeks after treatment start. The data were produced by immunoSEQ multiplex PCR, yet TCRdb's version contains in-frame clones alone and is incomplete. The sample includes about 22,000 clones, roughly 89% of them seen just once. Source: PBMCs, taken around atezolizumab (anti-PD-L1) treatment. The receptors originated from a woman in her fifties or sixties with urothelial cancer.

The chain links TRBV6-5 to TRBJ1-5, with D maybe TRBD1 (6 bases). The length of the CDR3 is 13 residues. CDR1 and CDR2 (germline): MNHEY, SVGAGI. The V end was cut by 6 bases, the J end by 8 bases, with 14 bases between. The CDR3 loop is CASSQDSLKPQHF. Written as DNA, the CDR3 is TGTGCCAGCAGCCAGGACAGCCTCAAGCCCCAGCATTTT.

In its sample, this clone was seen once. The rearrangement joins TRBV7-2 to TRBJ2-7, with TRBD2 as a possible D gene (6 bases). This CDR3 is 14 amino acids long. V gave up 3 bases and J gave up 3 bases, with 12 bases separating them. Germline-derived CDR1 and CDR2 are SGHTA and FQGNSA. The CDR3 sequence is CASSLELAVYEQYF. The CDR3 region has the DNA TGTGCCAGCAGCTTGGAACTAGCTGTCTACGAGCAGTACTTC.

The chain recombines TRBV6-5 with TRBJ2-1, with 9 bases identical to TRBD1. Trimming at V came to 5 bases and at J to 5 bases, leaving 7 bases not matched to a gene. CDR1 MNHEY and CDR2 SVGAGI come from the germline V gene. The CDR3 has 15 residues. The CDR3: CASSKGQGGDNEQFF. The CDR3 DNA is TGTGCCAGCAGTAAGGGACAGGGAGGGGACAATGAGCAGTTCTTC.

This chain joins TRBV15 and TRBJ2-6; D is perhaps TRBD2 (6 bases). V lost 3 bases, J lost 0 bases, and 9 bases lay in between. Germline CDR1 and CDR2: LNHNV and YYDKDF (reference sequence). The CDR3 contains 16 residues. CDR3 in DNA: TGTGCCACCAGCAGGGGGGGTAGCTCTGGGGCCAACGTCCTGACTTTC. This translates into CATSRGGSSGANVLTF.

The chain joins TRBV7-2 to TRBJ2-1, with 11 bases fitting TRBD1. With V trimmed by 3 bases and J by 0 bases, 7 bases remained unmatched. Germline CDR1 and CDR2: SGHTA and FQGNSA. The CDR3 runs 18 residues. The DNA of the CDR3 is TGTGCCAGCAGCTTGGTGGACAGGGGGCTGACCTCCTACAATGAGCAGTTCTTC. This encodes CASSLVDRGLTSYNEQFF. Full variable domain (missing parts from reference TRBV7-2 and TRBJ2-1): GAGVSQSPSNKVTEKGKDVELRCDPISGHTALYWYRQSLGQGLEFLIYFQGNSAPDKSGLPSDRFSAERTGGSVSTLTIQRTQQEDSAVYLCASSLVDRGLTSYNEQFFGPGTRLTVL.

This clone was seen once. The chain combines TRBV11-2 with TRBJ2-7, with 9 positions matching TRBD2. CDR3 length: 14 residues. Trimming at V came to 3 bases and at J to 5 bases, leaving 5 bases not matched to a gene. Germline V lookup: CDR1 SGHAT, CDR2 FQNNGV. CDR3 in DNA: TGTGCCAGCAGCTTGGCTAGCGGGATAAACGAGCAGTACTTC. This encodes CASSLASGINEQYF.

This clone has just one count. J is TRBJ2-1 and V is TRBV29-1; 7 bases agree with TRBD2. The ends lost 1 base at V and 1 base at J; junction bases unmatched: 1. There are 14 residues in the CDR3. The germline gives CDR1 SQVTM, CDR2 ANQGSEA. For the CDR3, the DNA is TGCAGCGTTGAAGGGCGGGAGTCCTACAATGAGCAGTTCTTC. Translation gives CSVEGRESYNEQFF.

The gene calls are TRBV7-9 and TRBJ2-3, with D possibly being TRBD2 (6 bases). The CDR3 spans 14 residues. The germline V gene has CDR1 SEHNR and CDR2 FQNEAQ (reference sequence). The V end was cut by 1 base, the J end by 4 bases, with 9 bases between. CDR3 sequence reads: CASSLGLGSDTQYF. CDR3 nucleotides: TGTGCCAGCAGCTTAGGACTAGGGTCAGATACGCAGTATTTT.

The genes are TRBV2 and TRBJ2-1, with 14 nucleotides matching TRBD2. Germline V gene data show CDR1 as SNHLY and CDR2 as FYNNEI. This CDR3 spans 16 amino acids. V lost 1 base to trimming and J lost 8 bases; unmatched junction nucleotides: 4. CDR3 sequence (DNA): TGTGCCAGCAGTGAAGGTGGGACTAGCGGGAGTTATGAGCAGTTCTTC. Translated, it gives CASSEGGTSGSYEQFF.

In its sample, this clone was seen a few times. This rearrangement joins TRBV7-6 to TRBJ2-7, with 13 positions matching TRBD2. V shed 0 bases, J shed 4 bases, and the junction held 12 bases outside the gene matches. Germline V CDR1 and CDR2: SGHVS, FNYEAQ. The CDR3 is 19 amino acids. DNA for the CDR3: TGTGCCAGCAGCTTAGCGTCGGATCCGGGACTAGCGGGATTTTACGAGCAGTACTTC. The encoded protein is CASSLASDPGLAGFYEQYF.

The chain uses TRBV5-6 and TRBJ2-1; D might be TRBD1 (5 bases). V was shortened by 6 bases and J by 10 bases, with 14 bases between the two germline ends. The CDR3 length is 12 residues. CDR1 is SGHDT and CDR2 is YYEEEE in the germline V gene. The CDR3 sequence is CASTPPSGEQFF. CDR3 coding DNA: TGTGCCAGCACTCCTCCCTCAGGGGAGCAGTTCTTC.

The chain couples TRBV5-6 to TRBJ2-3; 7 nucleotides line up with TRBD1. Trimming took 7 bases from V and 5 from J; bases not matched to a gene: 10. CDR1 is SGHDT and CDR2 is YYEEEE in the germline V gene. The CDR3 spans 14 residues. In nucleotides, the CDR3 is TGTGCCAGCCTAGGGGGCCCCTTTGGAGATACGCAGTATTTT. Its protein is CASLGGPFGDTQYF. Filled out from reference TRBV5-6 and TRBJ2-3, the complete variable domain reads DAGVTQSPTHLIKTRGQQVTLRCSPKSGHDTVSWYQQALGQGPQFIFQYYEEEERQRGNFPDRFSGHQFPNYSSELNVNALLLGDSALYLCASLGGPFGDTQYFGPGTRLTVL.

The chain links TRBV5-4 to TRBJ2-3; possible D gene TRBD1, 6 bases. The V and J ends lost 0 bases and 1 base respectively, with 6 bases between them. Germline CDR1 reads SGHNT; CDR2 reads YYREEE (reference sequence). This CDR3 is built from 14 residues. The CDR3 here is CASSLAGGTDTQYF. The CDR3 DNA sequence: TGTGCCAGCAGCTTGGCAGGGGGCACAGATACGCAGTATTTT.

The rearrangement joins TRBV18 to TRBJ1-1; 7 bases are a match to TRBD1. From germline, CDR1 is KGHSH and CDR2 LQKENI. The CDR3 length is 16 residues. With 2 bases clipped from V and 0 bases from J, the junction kept 6 bases outside the gene matches. CDR3 loop: CASSPGQDVMNTEAFF. DNA of the CDR3: TGTGCCAGCTCACCAGGACAGGATGTCATGAACACTGAAGCTTTCTTT.

This rearrangement joins TRBV6-5 to TRBJ2-3; 10 bases fit TRBD1. V shed 2 bases and J 2 bases; nucleotides not matched to a gene: 4. The germline CDR1 and CDR2 sequences are MNHEY and SVGAGI. This CDR3 contains 16 residues. CDR3 residues: CASSYLTGGFTDTQYF. The CDR3 DNA is TGTGCCAGCAGTTACCTGACAGGGGGCTTCACAGATACGCAGTATTTT.

The gene calls are TRBV5-5 and TRBJ2-1, with a tentative D call TRBD1 (5 bases). V gave up 3 bases and J gave up 3 bases, with 16 bases separating them. This CDR3 has 16 residues. Germline V gene lookup returns CDR1 SGHKS and CDR2 YYEKEE (reference sequence). This chain's CDR3 is CASSSRTTNFYNEQFF. Written as DNA, the CDR3 is TGTGCCAGCAGCTCCCGGACAACCAACTTCTACAATGAGCAGTTCTTC.

J is TRBJ2-7 and V is TRBV7-2; 10 bases align to TRBD2. V trimming: 5 bases; J trimming: 2 bases; junction bases outside the gene matches: 9. Germline lookup yields CDR1 SGHTA and CDR2 FQGNSA. The CDR3 extends over 16 amino acids. The CDR3, as DNA: TGTGCCAGCAGCCTTTATATTAGCGGGGGGCCCTACGAGCAGTACTTC. Translation: CASSLYISGGPYEQYF.

The chain employs TRBV27 and TRBJ1-2; 7 bases map to TRBD1. CDR1 and CDR2 from the germline V gene are MNHEY and SMNVEV (reference sequence). This CDR3 is 13 amino acids long. Trimming cost V 6 bases and J 4 bases; bases outside gene matches: 5. CDR3 nucleotide sequence: TGTGCCAGCAGAAGACAGGGATTCTATGGCTACACCTTC. Protein: CASRRQGFYGYTF.

The chain joins TRBV6-5 to TRBJ2-7; tentatively, D is TRBD2 (7 bases). Germline V lookup: CDR1 MNHEY, CDR2 SVGAGI. The length of the CDR3 is 15 residues. V was cut by 5 bases and J by 2 bases, with 16 bases left in between. CDR3 in DNA: TGTGCCAGCAGTAGTTCGGGGGGCCTAGCCTACGAGCAGTACTTC. As protein: CASSSSGGLAYEQYF.

The genes are TRBV10-2 and TRBJ2-3; 8 positions match TRBD1. The CDR3 is 11 residues long. CDR1 is WSHSY, CDR2 SAAADI, per germline. Trimming at V came to 7 bases and at J to 9 bases, leaving 3 bases not matched to a gene. The CDR3 loop reads CASTGTGTQYF. The DNA of the CDR3 is TGCGCCAGCACAGGGACAGGCACGCAGTATTTT.

V usage is TRBV5-1 and J usage is TRBJ1-2, with 9 bases aligning to TRBD1. J was trimmed by 5 bases and V by 3 bases; bases with no gene match: 5. Per germline, CDR1 SGHRS and CDR2 YFSETQ. This CDR3 region has 14 residues. CDR3 coding DNA: TGCGCCAGCAGCTCCACGACAGGGGGGTATGGCTACACCTTC. Translating gives CASSSTTGGYGYTF.

The V gene is TRBV7-8, the J gene TRBJ2-3; the match to TRBD2 covers 8 bases. The CDR3 runs 16 residues. CDR1 and CDR2 (germline): SGHVS, FQNEAQ. The trim removed 5 bases at V and 4 bases at J, leaving 11 bases unmatched. The DNA for the CDR3 is TGTGCCAGCAGCCCTAATAGCGGGGAGCTCCCAGATACGCAGTATTTT. Translation: CASSPNSGELPDTQYF.

The V gene is TRBV19, the J gene TRBJ2-7; the D gene is possibly TRBD1 (6 bases). CDR1 and CDR2 from the germline V gene are LNHDA and SQIVND (reference sequence). V was trimmed by 6 bases and J by 6 bases, leaving 15 bases between them. This CDR3 contains 13 residues. Here the CDR3 reads CASSLGQSGEQYF. The DNA for the CDR3 is TGTGCCAGTAGCCTAGGACAGTCGGGCGAGCAGTACTTC.

CDR3 nucleotides: TGTGCCAGCAGCCCTTTTACAGATGACACTGAAGCTTTCTTT. It is translated as CASSPFTDDTEAFF. V gene TRBV7-7 combines with J gene TRBJ1-1, with D hard to call. V lost 5 bases to trimming and J lost 3 bases, with 13 bases between them. The CDR3 length is 14 residues. Per the germline V gene, CDR1 is SSHAT and CDR2 is FNYEAQ (reference sequence).

This clone was seen once. The genes are TRBV5-1 and TRBJ1-1; weak D call: TRBD1 (5 bases). In germline, CDR1 is SGHRS, CDR2 YFSETQ. The ends were cut back, 4 bases at V and 0 bases at J, with 16 bases in the middle. The CDR3 is 16 amino acids. The CDR3 reads CASSAPTGGMNTEAFF. The CDR3 DNA sequence: TGCGCCAGCAGCGCGCCCACAGGCGGCATGAACACTGAAGCTTTCTTT.

The genes are TRBV5-4 and TRBJ2-5; possibly TRBD1 for D (6 bases). Trimming cost V 5 bases and J 4 bases, with 9 bases left between them. This CDR3 has 12 residues. The V gene's germline CDR1 is SGHNT and CDR2 YYREEE (reference sequence). CDR3 in amino acids: CASSLQGETQYF. In DNA form, the CDR3 reads TGTGCCAGCAGTTTACAGGGAGAGACCCAGTACTTC.